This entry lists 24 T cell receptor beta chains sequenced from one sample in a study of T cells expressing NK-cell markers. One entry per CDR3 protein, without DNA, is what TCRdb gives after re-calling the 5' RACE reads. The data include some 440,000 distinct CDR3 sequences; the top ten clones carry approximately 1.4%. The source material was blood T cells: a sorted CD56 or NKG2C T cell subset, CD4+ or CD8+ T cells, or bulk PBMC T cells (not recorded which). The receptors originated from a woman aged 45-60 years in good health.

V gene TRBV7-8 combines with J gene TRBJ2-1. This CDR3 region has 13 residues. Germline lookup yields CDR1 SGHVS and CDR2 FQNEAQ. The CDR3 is CASSLNIVNEQFF.

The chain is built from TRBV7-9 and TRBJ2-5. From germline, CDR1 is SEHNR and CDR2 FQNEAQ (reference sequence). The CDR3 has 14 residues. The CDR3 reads CASSLAGRQETQYF.

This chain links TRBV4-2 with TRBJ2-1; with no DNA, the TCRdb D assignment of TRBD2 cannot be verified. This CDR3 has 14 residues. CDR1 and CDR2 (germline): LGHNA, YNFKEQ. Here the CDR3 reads CASSQGAIYNEQFF.

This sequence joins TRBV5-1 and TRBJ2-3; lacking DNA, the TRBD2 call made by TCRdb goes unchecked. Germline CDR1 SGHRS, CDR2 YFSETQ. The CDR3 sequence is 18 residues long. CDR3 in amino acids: CASSTGLAGVSVTDTQYF. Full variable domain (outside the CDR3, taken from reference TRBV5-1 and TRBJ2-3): KAGVTQTPRYLIKTRGQQVTLSCSPISGHRSVSWYQQTPGQGLQFLFEYFSETQRNKGNFPGRFSGRQFSNSRSEMNVSTLELGDSALYLCASSTGLAGVSVTDTQYFGPGTRLTVL.

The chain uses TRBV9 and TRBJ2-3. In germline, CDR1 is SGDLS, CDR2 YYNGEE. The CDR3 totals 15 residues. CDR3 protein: CASSQRSSSTDTQYF.

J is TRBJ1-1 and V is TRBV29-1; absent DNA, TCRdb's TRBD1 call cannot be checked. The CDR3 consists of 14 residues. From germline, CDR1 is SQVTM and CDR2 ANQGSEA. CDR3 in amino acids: CSSPGGAGNTEAFF. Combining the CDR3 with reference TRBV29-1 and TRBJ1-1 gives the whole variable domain SAVISQKPSRDICQRGTSLTIQCQVDSQVTMMFWYRQQPGQSLTLIATANQGSEATYESGFVIDKFPISRPNLTFSTLTVSNMSPEDSSIYLCSSPGGAGNTEAFFGQGTRLTVV.

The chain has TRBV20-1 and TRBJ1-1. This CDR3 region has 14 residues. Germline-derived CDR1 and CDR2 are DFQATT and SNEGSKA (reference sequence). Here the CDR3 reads CSAPSGGQRTEAFF.

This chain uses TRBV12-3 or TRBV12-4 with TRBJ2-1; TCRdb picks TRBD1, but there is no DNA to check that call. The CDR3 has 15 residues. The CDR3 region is CASSLSGDPGGEQFF.

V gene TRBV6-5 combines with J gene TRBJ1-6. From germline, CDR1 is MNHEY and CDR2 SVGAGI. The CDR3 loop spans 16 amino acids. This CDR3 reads CASRPQTPSYNSPLHF.

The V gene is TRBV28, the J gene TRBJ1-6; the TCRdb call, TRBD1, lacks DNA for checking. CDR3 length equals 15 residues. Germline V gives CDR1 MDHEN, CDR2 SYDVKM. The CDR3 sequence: CASSHGPPNNSPLHF.

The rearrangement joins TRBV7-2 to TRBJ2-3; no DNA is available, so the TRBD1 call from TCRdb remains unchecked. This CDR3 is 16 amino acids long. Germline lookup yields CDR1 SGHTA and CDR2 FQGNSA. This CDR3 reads CASSLASGTVGDTQYF.

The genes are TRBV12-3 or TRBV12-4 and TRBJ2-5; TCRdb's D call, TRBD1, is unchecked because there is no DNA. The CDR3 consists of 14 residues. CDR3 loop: CASSLAPGSQTQYF.

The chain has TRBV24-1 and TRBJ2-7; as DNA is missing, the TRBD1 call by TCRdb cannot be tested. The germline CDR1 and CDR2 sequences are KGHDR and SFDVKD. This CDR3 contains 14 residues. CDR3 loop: CATSTGTGSYEQYF.

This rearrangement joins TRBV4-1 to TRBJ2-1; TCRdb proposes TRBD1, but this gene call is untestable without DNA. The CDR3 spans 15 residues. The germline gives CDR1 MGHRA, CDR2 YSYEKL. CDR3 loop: CASSPSGTGINEQFF.

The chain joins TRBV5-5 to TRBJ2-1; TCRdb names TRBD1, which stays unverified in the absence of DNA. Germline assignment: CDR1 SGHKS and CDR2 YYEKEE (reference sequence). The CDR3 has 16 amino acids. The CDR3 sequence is CASSLALGRAPNEQFF.

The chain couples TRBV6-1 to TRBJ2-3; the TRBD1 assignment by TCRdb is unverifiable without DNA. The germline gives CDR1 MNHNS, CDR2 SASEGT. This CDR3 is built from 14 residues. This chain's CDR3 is CASMSGKAADTQYF.

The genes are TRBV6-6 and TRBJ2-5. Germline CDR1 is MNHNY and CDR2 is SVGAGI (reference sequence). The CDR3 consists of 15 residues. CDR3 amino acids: CASSYLGESQETQYF.

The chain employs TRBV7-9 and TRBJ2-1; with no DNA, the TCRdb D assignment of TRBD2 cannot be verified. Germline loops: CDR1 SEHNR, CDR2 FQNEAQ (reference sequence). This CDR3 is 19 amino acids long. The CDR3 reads CASSPLGLGRLAGLNEQFF.

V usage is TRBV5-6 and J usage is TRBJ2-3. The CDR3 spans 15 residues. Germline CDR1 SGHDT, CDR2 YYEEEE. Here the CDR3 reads CASSLAARSTDTQYF.

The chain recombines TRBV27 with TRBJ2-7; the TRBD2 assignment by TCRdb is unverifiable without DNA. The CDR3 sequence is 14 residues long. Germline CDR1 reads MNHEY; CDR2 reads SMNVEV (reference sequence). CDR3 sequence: CASWTSGNVYEQYF.

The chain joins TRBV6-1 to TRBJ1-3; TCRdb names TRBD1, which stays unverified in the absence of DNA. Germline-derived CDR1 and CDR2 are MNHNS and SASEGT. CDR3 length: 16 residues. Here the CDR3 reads CASSPSTGLSGNTIYF.

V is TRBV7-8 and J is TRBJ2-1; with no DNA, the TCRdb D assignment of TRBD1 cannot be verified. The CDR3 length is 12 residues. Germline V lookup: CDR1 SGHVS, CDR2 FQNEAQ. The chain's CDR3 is CASSSSGGGQFF.

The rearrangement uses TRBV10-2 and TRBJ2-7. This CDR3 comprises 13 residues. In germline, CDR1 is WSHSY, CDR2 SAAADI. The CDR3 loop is CASNSDGPYEQYF.

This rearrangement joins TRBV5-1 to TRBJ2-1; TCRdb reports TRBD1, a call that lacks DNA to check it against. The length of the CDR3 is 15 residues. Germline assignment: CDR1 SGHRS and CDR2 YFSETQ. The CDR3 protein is CAGADGTSSYNEQFF.